The 25 T cell receptor beta chains below were found in one sample sequenced in a study of CD4+ T cells in melanoma. Clones were read by immunoSEQ multiplex PCR, and TCRdb kept only the in-frame ones, dropping some. The sample lists 90,000 to 130,000 clones; about 90% were seen once. Sample: peripheral blood. The receptors come from a human donor with melanoma.

This chain joins TRBV28 and TRBJ1-5; D gene uncertain. Germline lookup yields CDR1 MDHEN and CDR2 SYDVKM. Trimming took off 6 bases at V and 5 bases at J, with 14 bases between the two ends. This CDR3 is built from 14 residues. For the CDR3, the DNA is TGTGCCAGCAGGCCAGGCCTGGGGTATCAGCCCCAGCATTTT. This translates into CASRPGLGYQPQHF.

The CDR3 DNA sequence: TGCGCCAGCAGCCAAGATTGGCCGCGGAACACCGGGGAGCTGTTTTTT. Amino acid sequence: CASSQDWPRNTGELFF. The chain recombines TRBV4-3 with TRBJ2-2; no firm D call. The V and J ends lost 0 bases and 1 base respectively, with 9 bases between them. This CDR3 has 16 residues. Germline assignment: CDR1 LGHNA and CDR2 YSLEER.

The J gene is TRBJ2-1, the V gene TRBV7-9, with 9 bases aligning to TRBD2. The CDR3 contains 15 residues. V shed 1 base, J shed 7 bases, and the junction held 5 bases outside the gene matches. In germline, CDR1 is SEHNR, CDR2 FQNEAQ (reference sequence). CDR3 bases: TGTGCCAGCAGCTTAGTAGTTAGCGGGAGTAATGAGCAGTTCTTC. Its translation: CASSLVVSGSNEQFF.

The CDR3 here is CASSLTGTGDNEQFF. The CDR3 nucleotides are TGTGCCAGCAGCTTAACCGGGACAGGGGATAATGAGCAGTTCTTC. This chain links TRBV5-5 with TRBJ2-1; the match to TRBD1 covers 10 bases. CDR1 SGHKS and CDR2 YYEKEE come from the germline V gene (reference sequence). V lost 2 bases to trimming and J lost 7 bases; unmatched junction nucleotides: 6. The CDR3 runs to 15 residues. The full variable domain, with the rest looked up from reference TRBV5-5 and TRBJ2-1, is DAGVTQSPTHLIKTRGQQVTLRCSPISGHKSVSWYQQVLGQGPQFIFQYYEKEERGRGNFPDRFSARQFPNYSSELNVNALLLGDSALYLCASSLTGTGDNEQFFGPGTRLTVL.

The chain joins TRBV28 to TRBJ2-5; D call uncertain. V lost 3 bases and J lost 4, with 12 bases in between. Per the germline V gene, CDR1 is MDHEN and CDR2 is SYDVKM. The CDR3 consists of 14 residues. The DNA for the CDR3 is TGTGCCAGCAGTTTCCCCCAAACCGGAGAGACCCAGTACTTC. Amino acid sequence: CASSFPQTGETQYF. Supplemented by reference TRBV28 and TRBJ2-5, the full variable domain reads DVKVTQSSRYLVKRTGEKVFLECVQDMDHENMFWYRQDPGLGLRLIYFSYDVKMKEKGDIPEGYSVSREKKERFSLILESASTNQTSMYLCASSFPQTGETQYFGPGTRLLVL.

V and J are TRBV27 and TRBJ2-3, with D maybe TRBD2 (6 bases). Trimming left V 6 bases short and J 1 base short, with 14 bases between. CDR1 is MNHEY, CDR2 SMNVEV, per germline (reference sequence). CDR3 length: 15 residues. The chain's CDR3 is CASSPGRRGTDTQYF. CDR3 nucleotides: TGTGCCAGCAGCCCCGGGAGACGGGGCACAGATACGCAGTATTTT.

This chain connects TRBV7-9 to TRBJ1-1, with D unresolved. The ends were cut back, 3 bases at V and 4 bases at J, with 9 bases in the middle. The germline CDR1 and CDR2 sequences are SEHNR and FQNEAQ (reference sequence). There are 13 residues in the CDR3. The CDR3 protein is CASSFRGGTEAFF. For the CDR3, the DNA is TGTGCCAGCAGCTTCCGGGGTGGCACTGAAGCTTTCTTT.

The rearrangement links TRBV7-2 to TRBJ2-2; a weak D match, TRBD2 (5 bases). The CDR3 extends over 16 amino acids. Trimming shortened V by 1 base and J by 3 bases, and 12 bases separated the two germline ends. Germline V gene data show CDR1 as SGHTA and CDR2 as FQGNSA. The CDR3: CASSLVGGRDTGELFF. In DNA, the CDR3 is TGTGCCAGCAGCTTAGTGGGCGGGCGAGACACCGGGGAGCTGTTTTTT.

V usage is TRBV5-4 and J usage is TRBJ2-3; a possible D gene is TRBD1 (5 bases). Germline V CDR1 and CDR2: SGHNT, YYREEE (reference sequence). Trimming shortened V by 9 bases and J by 6 bases, and 20 bases separated the two germline ends. CDR3 length: 14 amino acids. The CDR3 bases are TGTGCCAATGGGGCCGCGGTGTCGTGGGATACGCAGTATTTT. Protein product: CANGAAVSWDTQYF.

The chain joins TRBV6-5 to TRBJ2-7; D is uncertain. Germline loops: CDR1 MNHEY, CDR2 SVGAGI. The CDR3 has 11 amino acids. Trimming stripped 3 bases from V and 7 bases from J, with 7 bases between. Here the CDR3 DNA reads TGTGCCAGCAGTTATGGCCGGGAGCAGTACTTC. Amino acid sequence: CASSYGREQYF.

The gene calls are TRBV28 and TRBJ2-7; no reliable D call. This CDR3 has 14 residues. Germline CDR1 MDHEN, CDR2 SYDVKM. The germline V and J ends were trimmed by 7 bases and 6 bases, with 19 bases remaining between them. The CDR3 here is CASKQRKTVGEQYF. CDR3 bases: TGTGCCAGCAAACAAAGGAAAACTGTGGGCGAGCAGTACTTC.

The genes are TRBV18 and TRBJ1-4; weak D call: TRBD1 (5 bases). CDR1 is KGHSH and CDR2 is LQKENI in the germline V gene. The V end was cut by 4 bases, the J end by 0 bases, with 21 bases between. The CDR3 is 19 residues long. Written as DNA, the CDR3 is TGTGCCAGCTCACTCAATCTACAGGAGTTTTATGCAACTAATGAAAAACTGTTTTTT. Protein sequence: CASSLNLQEFYATNEKLFF.

V and J are TRBV5-4 and TRBJ1-1, with D possibly matching TRBD1 (5 bases). The CDR3 runs to 15 residues. Looked up from germline, CDR1 is SGHNT and CDR2 is YYREEE (reference sequence). Trimming removed 4 bases from V and 0 bases from J, with 13 bases in between. The CDR3 coding sequence is TGTGCCAGCAGCCTGCGTCAGGGACTGAACACTGAAGCTTTCTTT. Protein product: CASSLRQGLNTEAFF.

This chain connects TRBV11-3 to TRBJ2-5; 14 bases agree with TRBD2. J lost 4 bases, V lost 5 bases, and 9 bases had no gene match. This CDR3 comprises 17 residues. Germline V CDR1 and CDR2: SGHNT, YENEEA. The CDR3, as DNA: TGTGCCAGCAGCCAGGGACTAGCGGGAGTAGGAGGAGAGACCCAGTACTTC. This gives the protein CASSQGLAGVGGETQYF.

The rearrangement uses TRBV10-1 and TRBJ2-5; possibly TRBD1 for D (6 bases). Germline V CDR1 and CDR2: WNHNN, SYGVQD (reference sequence). V gave up 5 bases and J gave up 5 bases, with 18 bases separating them. The CDR3 consists of 15 residues. In DNA form, the CDR3 reads TGCGCCAGCAGTCCTGGACTCTTCCAGGGGGAGACCCAGTACTTC. This sequence encodes CASSPGLFQGETQYF.

The chain combines TRBV6-5 with TRBJ2-3; no firm D call. Trimming cost V 3 bases and J 6 bases, with 7 bases left between them. CDR3 length equals 12 residues. CDR1 MNHEY and CDR2 SVGAGI come from the germline V gene. CDR3: CASSYRADTQYF. The CDR3 DNA follows: TGTGCCAGCAGTTATAGGGCTGATACGCAGTATTTT.

This sequence joins TRBV19 and TRBJ1-4; maybe TRBD1 (6 bases). CDR1 and CDR2 from the germline V gene are LNHDA and SQIVND (reference sequence). This CDR3 contains 14 residues. V was clipped by 5 bases and J by 5 bases, with 12 bases between them. The CDR3 spells CASSAQGLNEKLFF. Here the CDR3 DNA reads TGTGCCAGTAGTGCACAGGGTCTCAATGAAAAACTGTTTTTT.

The J gene is TRBJ2-1, the V gene TRBV5-1, with TRBD2 matching 8 bases. Trimming removed 4 bases from V and 8 bases from J; junction bases left unmatched: 5. The CDR3 runs to 13 residues. Germline V gene data show CDR1 as SGHRS and CDR2 as YFSETQ. The CDR3 protein is CASSPGLADEQFF. In DNA form, the CDR3 reads TGCGCCAGCAGCCCCGGACTAGCCGATGAGCAGTTCTTC. Full variable domain (remainder filled in from reference TRBV5-1 and TRBJ2-1): KAGVTQTPRYLIKTRGQQVTLSCSPISGHRSVSWYQQTPGQGLQFLFEYFSETQRNKGNFPGRFSGRQFSNSRSEMNVSTLELGDSALYLCASSPGLADEQFFGPGTRLTVL.

This chain joins TRBV28 and TRBJ1-1, with D unresolved. The CDR3 totals 11 residues. CDR1 MDHEN and CDR2 SYDVKM come from the germline V gene. Between the trimmed V and J ends, which lost 5 bases and 3 bases, there was a span of 4 bases. The CDR3 sequence is CASSMDTEAFF. The DNA of the CDR3 is TGTGCCAGCAGTATGGACACTGAAGCTTTCTTT. Full variable domain (rest looked up from reference TRBV28 and TRBJ1-1): DVKVTQSSRYLVKRTGEKVFLECVQDMDHENMFWYRQDPGLGLRLIYFSYDVKMKEKGDIPEGYSVSREKKERFSLILESASTNQTSMYLCASSMDTEAFFGQGTRLTVV.

CDR3 protein: CSTGTDYGYTF. CDR3 sequence (DNA): TGCAGCACCGGGACAGACTATGGCTACACCTTC. J is TRBJ1-2 and V is TRBV29-1, with 7 nucleotides matching TRBD1. Trimming took 8 bases from V and 3 from J; bases not matched to a gene: 3. The CDR3 runs to 11 residues. CDR1 and CDR2 (germline): SQVTM, ANQGSEA.

The V gene is TRBV6-5, the J gene TRBJ1-6; a weak D match, TRBD1 (5 bases). This CDR3 is 12 amino acids long. The V gene lost 5 bases and the J gene lost 8 bases, with 7 bases spanning the gap. Germline V CDR1 and CDR2: MNHEY, SVGAGI. The CDR3 region has the DNA TGTGCCAGCAGTGCAGGGTATTCACCCCTCCACTTT. Translation: CASSAGYSPLHF.

The J gene is TRBJ1-4, the V gene TRBV6-1; D is unresolved. CDR3 length equals 13 residues. V was clipped by 2 bases and J by 8 bases, with 9 bases between them. Looked up from germline, CDR1 is MNHNS and CDR2 is SASEGT. The CDR3 spells CASSEKGEEKLFF. The CDR3 nucleotides read TGTGCCAGCAGTGAAAAGGGAGAGGAAAAACTGTTTTTT.

In its sample, this clone was seen once. This rearrangement joins TRBV29-1 to TRBJ2-1, with 9 bases that match TRBD2. Losses at the gene ends were 4 bases for V and 8 bases for J; bases not matched to a gene: 15. The germline V gene has CDR1 SQVTM and CDR2 ANQGSEA. The CDR3 is 16 amino acids. Here the CDR3 DNA reads TGCAGCGTTGGGGGTGCAGCTAGCGGGGAGCTAGATGAGCAGTTCTTC. Amino acids: CSVGGAASGELDEQFF.

The chain joins TRBV9 to TRBJ1-6, with a tentative D call TRBD1 (6 bases). V was clipped by 1 base and J by 9 bases, with 14 bases between them. This CDR3 spans 15 amino acids. CDR1 is SGDLS, CDR2 YYNGEE, per germline. CDR3: CASSVQGLDSSPLHF. The CDR3 DNA follows: TGTGCCAGCAGCGTACAGGGGCTGGACAGTTCACCCCTCCACTTT.

The chain links TRBV7-9 to TRBJ2-3; a weak D match, TRBD2 (6 bases). Trimming took 2 bases from V and 3 from J, leaving 15 bases between them. Germline V gives CDR1 SEHNR, CDR2 FQNEAQ (reference sequence). This CDR3 comprises 16 residues. The CDR3 sequence: CASSLRSGDQTDTQYF. CDR3 nucleotides: TGTGCCAGCAGCTTACGGTCGGGAGACCAGACAGATACGCAGTATTTT.